Listed below are T cell receptor beta chains from one sample, sequenced in a study of T cell responses to AZD1222 COVID-19 vaccine. Method: immunoSEQ multiplex PCR; TCRdb's copy keeps in-frame clones and lacks some. In the table there are 150,000 to 200,000 clones, roughly 94% of which are singletons. The sample in question was peripheral blood, obtained 28 days after the second AZD1222 dose. The receptors here all came from an adult who received the AZD1222 COVID-19 vaccine. Each CDR3 is given with its conserved first and last residue. The D gene is left open where the match is weak. The size of a clone is reported for some rows only, either as once, few or many, or as a class for expanded clones.

TRBD1	13	TRBV2	once	TRBJ1-4	TGTGCCAGCAGGGTGGCAGGGGGCTTGAAACTGTTTTTT	CASRVAGGLKLFF
TRBD1	15	TRBV5-1	NA	TRBJ1-1	TGCGCCAGCAGCTTGGAGGGACAGGGGTACACTGAAGCTTTCTTT	CASSLEGQGYTEAFF
NA	16	TRBV5-4	NA	TRBJ1-2	TGTGCCAGCAGCCTGGGGGCAGCCACCACTAACTATGGCTACACCTTC	CASSLGAATTNYGYTF
NA	12	TRBV7-2	once	TRBJ2-1	TGTGCCAGCAGCCTAGGGTTCCATGAGCAGTTCTTC	CASSLGFHEQFF
NA	13	TRBV10-3	NA	TRBJ1-5	TGTGCCATCAGTGGGGACCCTTATCAGCCCCAGCATTTT	CAISGDPYQPQHF
TRBD1	13	TRBV5-1	NA	TRBJ2-3	TGCGCCAGCAGCACGGACAGGGCAGATACGCAGTATTTT	CASSTDRADTQYF
NA	16	TRBV5-1	NA	TRBJ1-6	TGCGCCAGCAGCTTAAGGGGAAGCTCCTATAATTCACCCCTCCACTTT	CASSLRGSSYNSPLHF
NA	15	TRBV7-9	NA	TRBJ1-2	TGTGCCAGCAGCCCCCCCCTCAAACTCTACTATGGCTACACCTTC	CASSPPLKLYYGYTF
TRBD2	15	TRBV9	NA	TRBJ2-7	TGTGCCAGCAGCGTAGATCTAGCGGGAGGGGACGAGCAGTACTTC	CASSVDLAGGDEQYF
NA	13	TRBV11-2	NA	TRBJ1-2	TGTGCCAGCAGCCCCCTAACACGGTATGGCTACACCTTC	CASSPLTRYGYTF
TRBD2	15	TRBV5-1	NA	TRBJ2-7	TGCGCCAGCAGCGAGGGACTAGCGGGAAGCTACGAGCAGTACTTC	CASSEGLAGSYEQYF
TRBD2	15	TRBV13	NA	TRBJ2-1	TGTGCCAGCAGCCCAACTAGCGGGGGGGCCAGTGAGCAGTTCTTC	CASSPTSGGASEQFF
NA	17	TRBV6-2/TRBV6-3	NA	TRBJ2-2	TGTGCCAGCAGCTCTCCTCACAGGGCGTCTAGCACCGGGGAGCTGTTTTTT	CASSSPHRASSTGELFF
NA	15	TRBV6-1	NA	TRBJ1-1	TGTGCCAGCAGTTCGGACAGAGCTATGAACACTGAAGCTTTCTTT	CASSSDRAMNTEAFF
TRBD2	16	TRBV9	NA	TRBJ2-7	TGTGCCAGCAGCCCTCTCGCGGGAGGGCCTGGGTACGAGCAGTACTTC	CASSPLAGGPGYEQYF
NA	13	TRBV6-5	NA	TRBJ1-2	TGTGCCAGCAGAAGACAGGTGCTGGGGGGCTACACCTTC	CASRRQVLGGYTF
TRBD2	17	TRBV18	NA	TRBJ2-1	TGTGCCAGCTCACCACTAGCGGGGGGACACTCCTACAATGAGCAGTTCTTC	CASSPLAGGHSYNEQFF
NA	15	TRBV19	once	TRBJ2-7	TGTGCCAGTATCGACAAGCTAGGCCGGGTCTACGAGCAGTACTTC	CASIDKLGRVYEQYF